What follows describes a single TCR beta chain. The assay was immunoSEQ multiplex PCR, and TCRdb's table has in-frame clones only and misses some. The profile shows some 100,000 clones, 81% of them singletons. The data originate from a study of blood T cell repertoires in COVID-19. Study-level background: Sites across the United States, Italy and Spain contributed samples from acute and convalescent COVID-19. Sample material is recorded as cDNA or gDNA derived from T cells, B-cell-depleted T cells, or PBMCs.

The CDR3 sequence is 15 residues long. Germline CDR1 MGHRA, CDR2 YSYEKL. With 4 bases clipped from V and 9 bases from J, the junction kept 14 bases outside the gene matches. The source material was peripheral blood. The receptor was derived from a human donor in a cohort sampled during active COVID-19. The J gene is TRBJ2-5, the V gene TRBV4-1; 7 positions match TRBD2. Written as DNA, the CDR3 is TGCGCCAGCAGCCGCCGACTGTGGGCGGGGGTGGCCCAGTACTTC. As protein: CASSRRLWAGVAQYF.